A selection of T cell receptor beta chains follows, all from one sample in a study of cytomegalovirus exposure and HLA in healthy donors. Assay: immunoSEQ multiplex PCR; the TCRdb copy retains only in-frame clones and omits some. The data show approximately 110,000 clones, under 85% seen once. What was sequenced was PBMCs. These receptors came from a man younger than 40 in good health and CMV-seronegative. Each CDR3 is given with its conserved first and last residue.

J gene: TRBJ1-1
V gene: TRBV30
CDR3 protein: CAWARDGGTEAFF

J gene: TRBJ1-5
V gene: TRBV6-5
CDR3 protein: CAPEQVNSRPQHF

J gene: TRBJ2-1
V gene: TRBV4-3
CDR3 protein: CASSRTGLTYNEQFF

J gene: TRBJ2-3
V gene: TRBV5-4
CDR3 protein: CASSLDAGVTDTQYF

J gene: TRBJ2-3
V gene: TRBV28
CDR3 protein: CASSLEDPRTDTQYF

J gene: TRBJ2-7
V gene: TRBV23-1
CDR3 protein: CASSSGTGRREQYF

J gene: TRBJ1-5
V gene: TRBV19
CDR3 protein: CASSPGQSGVQPQHF

J gene: TRBJ1-1
V gene: TRBV29-1
CDR3 protein: CSVVGLGGRAEAFF

J gene: TRBJ2-5
V gene: TRBV19
CDR3 protein: CASSIGSGRGETQYF

J gene: TRBJ1-1
V gene: TRBV29-1
CDR3 protein: CSVGVVPEGAGTEAFF

J gene: TRBJ1-5
V gene: TRBV18
CDR3 protein: CASSPQDRGYNQPQHF

J gene: TRBJ2-3
V gene: TRBV11-3
CDR3 protein: CASSRDRAADTQYF

J gene: TRBJ2-5
V gene: TRBV9
CDR3 protein: CASSAGSGRVETQYF

J gene: TRBJ2-1
V gene: TRBV7-9
CDR3 protein: CASSGSHSSYNEQFF

J gene: TRBJ2-7
V gene: TRBV7-2
CDR3 protein: CASSRDRFGPYEQYF

J gene: TRBJ2-2
V gene: TRBV6-5
CDR3 protein: CASSYSGPVGELFF

J gene: TRBJ2-3
V gene: TRBV14
CDR3 protein: CASSPLAFGTDTQYF

J gene: TRBJ2-5
V gene: TRBV19
CDR3 protein: CASSTSPGLQETQYF